This TCR beta chain was recovered during a study of blood T cells in healthy people across ages. Study summary: About one barcoded beta molecule was captured per two T cells (by template switching).

A second roughly 7 to 12 cycle PCR used barcoded and J-beta primers. All cDNA molecules were each tagged by a template-switch adaptor with 12 random nucleotides. In TCRdb, the 5' RACE reads were re-called with MiXCR into one record per CDR3 protein. Among about 780,000 distinct CDR3 sequences listed, roughly 46% were seen once. The CDR3 is 15 residues long. Germline V gene lookup returns CDR1 MDHEN and CDR2 SYDVKM. The ends lost 5 bases at V and 13 bases at J; junction bases unmatched: 15. The J gene is TRBJ2-4, the V gene TRBV28; 9 bases are shared with TRBD1. The source material was blood. The receptor comes from a man at least 80 years old in good health. This chain's CDR3 is CASSQTGGAFLEQYF. CDR3 bases: TGTGCCAGCAGTCAAACAGGGGGCGCTTTTTTGGAGCAGTACTTC.